This TCR beta chain was captured by sequencing in a study of beta chain features in type 1 diabetes. Reverse transcription of all isolated RNA meant that expressed TCRB transcripts were sequenced. Profiling relied on immunoSEQ multiplex PCR, and the TCRdb table lists in-frame clones only, not all of them. Of around 360,000 clones listed, around 12% are singletons. This clone was counted a few times. What it binds is unknown. Study-level points and caveats: PCR might preferentially amplify shorter templates, equally in patients and controls. A pattern of fewer insertions and more deletions at VDJ junctions was seen in type 1 diabetes patients. Significant though moderate, a shortening of TCRB CDR3s appeared in all four CD4+ subsets of Type 1 diabetes patients.

Germline values: CDR1 SGHRS, CDR2 YFSETQ. The ends lost 2 bases at V and 4 bases at J; junction bases unmatched: 3. This CDR3 is built from 15 residues. Every donor provided one heparinised blood draw, which averaged around 120 mL. The gene calls are TRBV5-1 and TRBJ2-3, with TRBD2 identical over 11 bases. Sequenced material: naive CD4+ T cells from blood. This receptor was taken from a woman younger than 35 with type 1 diabetes. The CDR3 loop reads CASSFGTSGADTQYF. The CDR3 DNA follows: TGCGCCAGCAGCTTCGGGACTAGCGGCGCAGATACGCAGTATTTT.